The clone carrying this T cell receptor beta chain occurred once. What it binds is unknown. Use of 60 Vbeta and 13 Jbeta primers characterized the PCR. Clones were read by immunoSEQ multiplex PCR, and TCRdb kept only the in-frame ones, dropping some. The sample yields about 240,000 clones, around 80% seen once. These data come from a study of cytomegalovirus exposure and HLA in healthy donors. The study's findings and limits: Available immune exposure information covered CMV serostatus only. Researchers reported in a later analysis that a missense DCLRE1C variant was tied to TCR beta V- and J-gene trimming. More clonal expansion characterized HLA-associated TCR beta chains than equally common others in a later analysis.

The source of this sequence is a woman in her fifties or sixties in good health and CMV-seropositive. Sequenced material: PBMCs.

The CDR3, as DNA: TGTGCCAGCAGCGACCCGGCGGGAGAAGGCGCAGATACGCAGTATTTT. It is translated as CASSDPAGEGADTQYF. The V gene is TRBV7-3, the J gene TRBJ2-3; 7 nucleotides line up with TRBD2. Germline V lookup: CDR1 SGHTA, CDR2 FQGTGA. CDR3 length: 16 residues. V shed 5 bases and J 4 bases; nucleotides not matched to a gene: 12.